This TCR beta chain originates from a study of response to subunit inactivated influenza vaccine. Study-wide findings and caveats: Few new T cells, the authors suggested, are recruited by each seasonal influenza vaccination.

This clonotype was counted between two and nine times. Its cognate antigen is unknown. TCRdb processed the RT-PCR reads anew with MiXCR; each CDR3 protein has one entry. The sample gives 500,000 to 600,000 distinct CDR3 sequences, 7.5% to 8.5% of which show up once; 13% is in the top ten. Trimming at V came to 7 bases and at J to 5 bases, leaving 9 bases not matched to a gene. This CDR3 region has 15 residues. Germline V CDR1 and CDR2: MNHNS, SASEGT. Sequencing used PBMCs from blood, obtained around 25 months after vaccination. The V and J genes are TRBV6-1 and TRBJ2-5, with 11 bases identical to TRBD2. The receptor was derived from a man in his fifties or sixties who received an inactivated influenza vaccine. Here the CDR3 reads CASTDSGGALETQYF. Written as DNA, the CDR3 is TGTGCCAGCACCGATAGCGGGGGGGCTTTGGAGACCCAGTACTTC.